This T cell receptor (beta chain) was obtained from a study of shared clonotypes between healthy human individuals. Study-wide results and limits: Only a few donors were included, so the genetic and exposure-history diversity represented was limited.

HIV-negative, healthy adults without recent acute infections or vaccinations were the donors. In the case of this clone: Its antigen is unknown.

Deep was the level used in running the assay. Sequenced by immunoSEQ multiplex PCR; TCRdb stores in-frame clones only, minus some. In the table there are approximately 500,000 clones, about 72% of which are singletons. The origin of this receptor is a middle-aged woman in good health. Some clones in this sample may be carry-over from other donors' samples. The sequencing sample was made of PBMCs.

Here the CDR3 DNA reads TGTGCCAGCAGTAGTAGAGGGAGAGGGGCCGGGGAGCTGTTTTTT. This encodes CASSSRGRGAGELFF. The chain uses TRBV2 and TRBJ2-2; D tentatively fits TRBD1 or TRBD2 (5 bases each). CDR3 length: 15 amino acids. Germline CDR1 is SNHLY and CDR2 is FYNNEI. V lost 5 bases, J lost 6 bases, and 16 bases lay in between.